This T cell receptor (beta chain) was sequenced during a study of CXCR3-negative and CXCR3-positive naive CD8 T cells (dated by TCRdb to the late 2010s). At the level of the whole study: About 135 million TRB reads were obtained in total, roughly 1.5 +/- 0.3 million reads per library. Data from about 10 donors, pooled across two independent experiments, went into the diversity and physicochemical repertoire analyses. Naive subsets from about five donors and memory cells from 3 donors were included in the TRBV-TRBJ cluster analysis. Summary of the overall study and its limitations: Similar TRBV-TRBJ usage was shown by naive CXCR3-negative and CXCR3-positive cells from the same donor, whereas distinct patterns were shown by memory cells. Because CXCR3 expression was partially decreased after cryopreservation, freshly isolated PBMCs were used for most assays. Because surface CD5, which is linked to self-reactivity in mice, was comparable between the naive subsets, TCR interaction strength was also inferred from TRB CDR3 physicochemical properties. Comparably high repertoire diversity was found in both naive subsets, whereas much lower repertoire diversity was found in memory CD8+ T cells. TRB CDR3s from CXCR3-positive naive cells showed higher hydrophobicity (lower Kidera factor 4), lower energy, and higher strength and volume indices than CXCR3-negative naive cells.

Reading from cysteine to phenylalanine, the CDR3 counts 13 amino acids. No DNA accompanies this entry. The germline V gene specifies SQVTM as CDR1 and ANQGSEA as CDR2. The instrument given in TCRdb is NextSeq 550. The Human TCR Profiling Kit (MiLaboratory) was used to make UMI-labeled 5' RACE TRB cDNA libraries. The full amount of extracted RNA was used for cDNA synthesis, and the full amount of resulting cDNA was used for PCR amplification. The libraries were made side by side, with each library going through the same number of PCR cycles. The authors' pipeline ran thus. With a requirement of at least two reads per UMI, MIGEC and MiXCR extracted about 50,000 +/- 10,000 unique UMI-labeled TRB cDNA molecules per library. On average, approximately 40,000 +/- 10,000 functional in-frame TRB CDR3 nucleotide clonotypes lacking stop codons were found per library. After downsampling to 5000 UMI-labeled TRB molecules per sample, diversity metrics, including normalized Shannon-Wiener and Chao1, were computed in VDJtools. Clonotype-size-weighted physicochemical properties of the central five CDR3 residues (interaction energy, strength, volume and Kidera factor 4) were computed in VDJtools. TCRdb reprocessed the sequencing reads and holds a single record per CDR3 protein sequence, with no DNA. TCRdb assigned the V and J calls; the authors' analysis was not used. The sample table holds around 160,000 distinct CDR3 sequences. 0.25% to 0.3% of the sample goes to the ten largest clones.

For each CD8+ T cell subset, flow sorting was done in triplicate, and 310,000 or so cells per subset went directly into RLT lysis buffer. Naive CD8+ T cells were defined stringently as CD45RO-CCR7+CD27+CD95- to exclude memory contaminants. Peripheral blood mononuclear cells were isolated from buffy coats using standard density gradient centrifugation. Naive CXCR3-negative and CXCR3-positive CD8+ T cells were flow-sorted using a FACSAria III. Total RNA was extracted from sorted cells using an RNeasy Mini Kit. For this clonotype: It has no known antigen specificity.

Sequencing was done on a sample of naive CXCR3+ CD8+ T cells from blood. Taken with the paper, the label for cell subset or site translates to: CD45RO-CCR7+CD27+CD95- naive CD8+ T cells expressing CXCR3 (TNR3+). This clonotype was sampled from a human donor in good health. Some clones in this sample may be carry-over from other donors' samples. The sequence joins TRBV29-1 to TRBJ2-7; TCRdb's D gene call, TRBD1, goes unchecked for lack of DNA. The CDR3 corresponds to CSVLRDGSYEQYF.